The 15 T cell receptor beta chains below were found in one sample sequenced in a study of blood T cell repertoires in COVID-19 (dated by TCRdb to about 2020). Library preparation was by the immunoSEQ multiplex PCR assay. Not all clones reach the TCRdb copy of this immuneACCESS table, which keeps in-frame sequences only. Checked studies attribute under half of the gap to unresolved V genes and leave the rest unexplained. The sample yields a few hundred thousand clones; roughly nine tenths were counted once. In total, the top ten clones hold 2.5% to 3.5% of the sample. The sample comprised PBMCs or T cells enriched from blood (not recorded which). These TCRs come from a woman between 45 and 60 years old who had been exposed to COVID-19.

The V and J genes are TRBV9 and TRBJ2-3; 7 bases map to TRBD2. V trimming: 3 bases; J trimming: 4 bases; junction bases outside the gene matches: 5. The CDR3 has 14 amino acids. Germline-derived CDR1 and CDR2 are SGDLS and YYNGEE. CDR3 bases: TGTGCCAGCAGCGCTGGTGGGGGGGCAGATACGCAGTATTTT. Translating gives CASSAGGGADTQYF.

The V and J genes are TRBV27 and TRBJ2-7; 8 nucleotides match TRBD2. Germline V gene data show CDR1 as MNHEY and CDR2 as SMNVEV (reference sequence). Trimming at V came to 5 bases and at J to 7 bases, leaving 13 bases not matched to a gene. CDR3 size: 15 residues. CDR3 protein: CASSPILAELGEQYF. The CDR3 DNA follows: TGTGCCAGCAGTCCCATACTAGCGGAACTAGGGGAGCAGTACTTC.

This rearrangement joins TRBV3-1 (or the pseudogene TRBV3-2) to TRBJ2-3; tentatively, D is TRBD1 (5 bases). The CDR3 has 15 residues. Trimming pared 3 bases from V and 2 bases from J, leaving 12 bases between. The germline gives CDR1 LGHDT, CDR2 YNNKEL (reference sequence). Written as DNA, the CDR3 is TGTGCCAGCAGCCACCCAGGGCGGATCACAGATACGCAGTATTTT. Its protein product is CASSHPGRITDTQYF.

In regard to this clone: The sample has other DNA sequences that encode this CDR3 too. The chain has TRBV12-3 or TRBV12-4 and TRBJ1-2; 7 nucleotides line up with TRBD1. This CDR3 has 13 amino acids. J was trimmed by 2 bases and V by 6 bases; bases with no gene match: 3. In DNA, the CDR3 is TGTGCCAGCAGCCGGGGACAGAACTATGGCTACACCTTC. Protein product: CASSRGQNYGYTF.

This sequence joins TRBV10-3 and TRBJ1-6; tentatively, D is TRBD1 (5 bases). With 0 bases removed from V and 1 base from J, the gap between germline ends came to 10 bases. The CDR3 extends over 17 amino acids. CDR1 is ENHRY and CDR2 is SYGVKD in the germline V gene. Here the CDR3 reads CAISESWGESYNSPLHF. CDR3 coding DNA: TGTGCCATCAGTGAGTCGTGGGGGGAATCCTATAATTCACCCCTCCACTTT.

This chain links TRBV5-1 with TRBJ1-5, with D possibly TRBD1 on 5 matching bases. The CDR3 loop spans 21 amino acids. V was cut by 1 base and J by 2 bases, with 28 bases left in between. In germline, CDR1 is SGHRS, CDR2 YFSETQ. This chain's CDR3 is CASSLRSGFPKRLPGNQPQHF. CDR3 nucleotides: TGCGCCAGCAGCTTGAGGTCAGGGTTTCCGAAGCGTCTCCCGGGCAATCAGCCCCAGCATTTT.

The genes are TRBV2 and TRBJ2-5; 11 bases fit TRBD2. Germline V gene data show CDR1 as SNHLY and CDR2 as FYNNEI. CDR3 size: 13 residues. Germline trimming cut 6 bases from V and 5 bases from J; bases unmatched to any gene: 2. The CDR3 sequence: CASSWTSGETQYF. In DNA, the CDR3 is TGTGCCAGCAGCTGGACTAGCGGGGAGACCCAGTACTTC.

V gene TRBV27 combines with J gene TRBJ1-2; the D gene is possibly TRBD1 (6 bases). There are 14 residues in the CDR3. Between the trimmed V and J ends, which lost 0 bases and 4 bases, there was a span of 9 bases. Germline V lookup: CDR1 MNHEY, CDR2 SMNVEV (reference sequence). The CDR3 DNA follows: TGTGCCAGCAGTTTATCGTCAGGGGCCTATGGCTACACCTTC. Its translation: CASSLSSGAYGYTF.

This clone showed up just once. The V gene is TRBV7-9, the J gene TRBJ2-2, with 12 bases lining up with TRBD1. The CDR3 consists of 17 residues. V was clipped by 2 bases and J by 6 bases; unmatched bases: 7. Germline V CDR1 and CDR2: SEHNR, FQNEAQ (reference sequence). The DNA of the CDR3 is TGTGCCAGCAGCTTATGGGGACAGGGGGCATACCCCGGGGAGCTGTTTTTT. Translation: CASSLWGQGAYPGELFF.

The rearrangement uses TRBV19 and TRBJ1-6; possible D gene TRBD1, 6 bases. V was cut by 4 bases and J by 4 bases, with 11 bases left in between. The CDR3 runs 15 residues. The germline CDR1 and CDR2 sequences are LNHDA and SQIVND (reference sequence). The DNA of the CDR3 is TGTGCCAGTAGTACAGACAGGCCATATAATTCACCCCTCCACTTT. Translation gives CASSTDRPYNSPLHF.

This chain connects TRBV5-1 to TRBJ2-6; 10 nucleotides agree with TRBD2. Trimming removed 0 bases from V and 2 bases from J; junction bases left unmatched: 14. The CDR3 runs to 21 residues. The germline V gene has CDR1 SGHRS and CDR2 YFSETQ. In nucleotides, the CDR3 is TGCGCCAGCAGCTTGGCCATCCCCCTCAGCGGGGGGGCCACTGGGGCCAACGTCCTGACTTTC. Protein sequence: CASSLAIPLSGGATGANVLTF.

The rearrangement joins TRBV7-2 to TRBJ2-1; 11 bases line up with TRBD2. With 3 bases clipped from V and 9 bases from J, the junction kept 10 bases outside the gene matches. The CDR3 runs 16 residues. In germline, CDR1 is SGHTA, CDR2 FQGNSA. The CDR3 sequence is CASSFSSGGSTIEQFF. The DNA for the CDR3 is TGTGCCAGCAGCTTCTCTAGCGGGGGGTCAACAATTGAGCAGTTCTTC.

The chain employs TRBV7-8 and TRBJ1-6, with D perhaps matching TRBD1 (6 bases). The CDR3 is made up of 17 amino acids. The germline V and J ends were trimmed by 5 bases and 3 bases, with 17 bases remaining between them. Germline-derived CDR1 and CDR2 are SGHVS and FQNEAQ. The CDR3 DNA reads as TGTGCCAGCAGCCACACCTTGGGACATAACTATAATTCACCCCTCCACTTT. It specifies CASSHTLGHNYNSPLHF.

This clone appeared once. The chain uses TRBV5-1 and TRBJ2-2, with 8 bases lining up with TRBD1. This CDR3 region has 17 residues. Trimming cost V 3 bases and J 0 bases; bases outside gene matches: 7. Germline V gene sequence: CDR1 SGHRS, CDR2 YFSETQ. CDR3 nucleotides: TGCGCCAGCAGCTCGGGAACGGGACAGGCGAACACCGGGGAGCTGTTTTTT. Residues: CASSSGTGQANTGELFF.

The V call is TRBV27, the J call TRBJ1-1; D gene unclear. Germline assignment: CDR1 MNHEY and CDR2 SMNVEV (reference sequence). CDR3 length equals 14 residues. Trimming took 3 bases from V and 4 from J, leaving 12 bases between them. CDR3 protein: CASSFEGGPTEAFF. For the CDR3, the DNA is TGTGCCAGCAGTTTTGAGGGCGGGCCCACTGAAGCTTTCTTT.